What follows is one T cell receptor beta chain and its context. What it recognizes is unknown. The sample comes from a study of cytomegalovirus exposure and HLA in healthy donors. The PCR had 60 Vbeta and 13 Jbeta primers. The authors' processing: Per a later analysis, the number of unique TCR beta chains was approximately 73 million, of which roughly 11 million were shared. Only in-frame clones appear in the TCRdb table, and some are missing; sequencing was by immunoSEQ multiplex PCR. V, J and clone size reflect that table, while D and trimming were determined from the DNA. The table records 200,000 or so clones, 82% of them present only once. The CDR3 contains 15 residues. Germline CDR1 LNHDA, CDR2 SQIVND (reference sequence). Germline trimming cut 4 bases from V and 7 bases from J; bases unmatched to any gene: 11. Study results and caveats: On later analysis, the bulk of CMV-associated TCR beta chains appeared to be HLA-restricted. A list of about 180 TCR beta chains associated with cytomegalovirus was given.

Sequencing was performed on PBMCs. This receptor was taken from a woman in her forties or fifties in good health and CMV-seropositive. The genes are TRBV19 and TRBJ2-7; 9 nucleotides match TRBD1. The CDR3 DNA reads as TGTGCCAGTAGTACGGGGAACAGGGGGCTGGGGGAGCAGTACTTC. Its translation is CASSTGNRGLGEQYF. Full variable domain (missing parts from reference TRBV19 and TRBJ2-7): DGGITQSPKYLFRKEGQNVTLSCEQNLNHDAMYWYRQDPGQGLRLIYYSQIVNDFQKGDIAEGYSVSREKKESFPLTVTSAQKNPTAFYLCASSTGNRGLGEQYFGPGTRLTVT.